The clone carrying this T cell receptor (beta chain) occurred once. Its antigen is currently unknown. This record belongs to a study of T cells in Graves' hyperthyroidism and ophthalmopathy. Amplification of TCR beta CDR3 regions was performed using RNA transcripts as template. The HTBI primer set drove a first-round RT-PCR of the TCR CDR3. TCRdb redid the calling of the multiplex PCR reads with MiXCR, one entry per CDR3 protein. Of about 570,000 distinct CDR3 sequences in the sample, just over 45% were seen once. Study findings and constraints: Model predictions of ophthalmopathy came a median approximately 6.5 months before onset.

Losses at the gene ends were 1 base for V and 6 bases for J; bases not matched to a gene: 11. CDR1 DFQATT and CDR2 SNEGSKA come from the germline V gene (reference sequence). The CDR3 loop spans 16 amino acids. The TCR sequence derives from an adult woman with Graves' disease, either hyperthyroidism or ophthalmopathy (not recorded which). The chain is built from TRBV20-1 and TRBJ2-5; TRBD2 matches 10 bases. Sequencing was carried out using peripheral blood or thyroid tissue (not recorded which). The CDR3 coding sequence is TGCAGTGCTAGAGGGACTAGCGGATGGCTGGTCAAGACCCAGTACTTC. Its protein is CSARGTSGWLVKTQYF.